A single sample gave rise to the 26 T cell receptor beta chains below, sequenced in a study of T cells in Graves' hyperthyroidism and ophthalmopathy. There were TCR beta CDR3 regions amplified from RNA transcripts. HTBI primers drove first-round RT-PCR of the TCR CDR3. Via MiXCR, TCRdb re-called the multiplex PCR reads, giving one row per CDR3 protein. The data hold just over 550,000 distinct CDR3 sequences, with around 46% observed a single time. Specimen: peripheral blood or thyroid tissue (not recorded which). These receptors came from a woman aged 18-29 years with Graves' hyperthyroidism.

This clonotype was observed a few times. V and J are TRBV2 and TRBJ2-7, with a possible D match to TRBD1 (5 bases). CDR1 is SNHLY and CDR2 is FYNNEI in the germline V gene. Trimming pared 6 bases from V and 3 bases from J, leaving 12 bases between. The length of the CDR3 is 13 residues. The CDR3 DNA is TGTGCCAGCAGCGACGGACAAAACTACGAGCAGTACTTC. Its translation: CASSDGQNYEQYF.

This clonotype was observed a handful of times. J is TRBJ2-7 and V is TRBV2; maybe TRBD1 (6 bases). The CDR3 is 14 residues long. The V end lost 6 bases, the J end lost 5 bases, and 17 bases lay between the germline ends. The germline gives CDR1 SNHLY, CDR2 FYNNEI. CDR3 coding DNA: TGTGCCAGCAGCCAAGGTGGCGGACAGCACGAGCAGTACTTC. Translated: CASSQGGGQHEQYF.

There are a few counts of this clonotype. The chain links TRBV7-6 to TRBJ2-7; 7 bases are shared with TRBD1. This CDR3 is built from 14 residues. The germline V gene encodes CDR1 SGHVS and CDR2 FNYEAQ. The V and J ends lost 8 bases and 7 bases, in that order; junction bases with no gene match: 14. CDR3 in DNA: TGTGCCAGCTCTCCACCGCCAGGGGGAGAAGAGCAGTACTTC. It codes for CASSPPPGGEEQYF.

V usage is TRBV20-1 and J usage is TRBJ1-4, with TRBD1 identical over 8 bases. CDR1 DFQATT and CDR2 SNEGSKA come from the germline V gene (reference sequence). V trimming: 1 base; J trimming: 13 bases; junction bases outside the gene matches: 14. CDR3 length: 15 residues. The CDR3 DNA is TGCAGTGCTAGAGGATCCGACAGGGGTGGAGAAGGACTGTTTTTT. Translated: CSARGSDRGGEGLFF.

This clonotype has a handful of counts. This chain joins TRBV20-1 and TRBJ2-5; 8 bases map to TRBD2. V dropped 5 bases and J dropped 0; count of bases not matched to a gene: 5. Germline lookup yields CDR1 DFQATT and CDR2 SNEGSKA (reference sequence). The CDR3 length is 14 residues. CDR3 protein: CSAPSGWYQETQYF. CDR3 in DNA: TGCAGTGCTCCTAGCGGGTGGTACCAAGAGACCCAGTACTTC.

Comments on this clonotype: Relative to the germline gene, one junction end is altered; a read error may explain this. This chain links TRBV5-5 with TRBJ1-5; tentative D call: TRBD1 (6 bases). Germline CDR1 is SGHKS and CDR2 is YYEKEE (reference sequence). The CDR3 is made up of 16 amino acids. CDR3 protein: CASSPGSQGSSQPQHF. The CDR3 DNA sequence: TGTGCCAGCAGCCCGGGGAGCCAGGGGAGCAGTCAGCCCCAGCATTTT.

This clonotype was observed a single time. This may be a read error: a much more frequent sequence differs by one nucleotide. The gene calls are TRBV15 and TRBJ2-7; TRBD2 is a possible D gene (5 bases). Germline-derived CDR1 and CDR2 are LNHNV and YYDKDF (reference sequence). V was clipped by 0 bases and J by 6 bases, with 15 bases between them. The CDR3 consists of 15 residues. CDR3 amino acids: CATSRELLGACEQYF. The CDR3 bases are TGTGCCACCAGCAGAGAGCTACTAGGAGCCTGCGAGCAGTACTTC.

This clonotype was recorded many times. V gene TRBV7-8 combines with J gene TRBJ1-5, with TRBD1 matching over 7 bases. Trimming at V came to 4 bases and at J to 6 bases, leaving 6 bases not matched to a gene. This CDR3 contains 14 residues. Looked up from germline, CDR1 is SGHVS and CDR2 is FQNEAQ. DNA for the CDR3: TGTGCCAGCAGCTCCCGACAGGGAGGTCAGCCCCAGCATTTT. Translating it yields CASSSRQGGQPQHF. Together with reference TRBV7-8 and TRBJ1-5, the CDR3 gives the full variable domain: GAGVSQSPRYKVAKRGQDVALRCDPISGHVSLFWYQQALGQGPEFLTYFQNEAQLDKSGLPSDRFFAERPEGSVSTLKIQRTQQEDSAVYLCASSSRQGGQPQHFGDGTRLSIL.

This clonotype has a count of ten or more. The genes are TRBV29-1 and TRBJ1-2, with 9 bases identical to TRBD1. Germline-derived CDR1 and CDR2 are SQVTM and ANQGSEA. The J segment lost 4 bases and the V segment lost 7 bases, leaving 4 bases of the junction unmatched. The CDR3 is 12 amino acids. Here the CDR3 DNA reads TGCAGCGACATGACAGGGGGCTATGGCTACACCTTC. Its translation: CSDMTGGYGYTF.

Only one count was recorded for this clonotype. This could be a read error, since a much larger clone is one nucleotide away. CDR3 nucleotides: TGTGCCAGCAGCTTAAAGCACGGCTATGGCTACACCTTC. As protein: CASSLKHGYGYTF. The rearrangement links TRBV11-1 to TRBJ1-2; D is ambiguous. The germline V gene encodes CDR1 SGHAT and CDR2 FQDESV (reference sequence). Trimming took off 2 bases at V and 4 bases at J, with 8 bases between the two ends. The CDR3 consists of 13 residues.

This clonotype was detected a few times. The rearrangement links TRBV24-1 to TRBJ2-5; 15 bases match TRBD2. V was pared by 2 bases and J by 5 bases, with 5 bases of the junction left unmatched. CDR1 is KGHDR and CDR2 is SFDVKD in the germline V gene. The CDR3 is made up of 17 amino acids. The CDR3 reads CATSDSGLAGGVETQYF. CDR3 nucleotides: TGTGCCACCAGTGATTCCGGACTAGCGGGAGGGGTTGAGACCCAGTACTTC.

The CDR3 coding sequence is TGTGCCAGCAGAGATCTGGGGTACGGGGACATGAACACTGAAGCTTTCTTT. It encodes CASRDLGYGDMNTEAFF. The rearrangement links TRBV25-1 to TRBJ1-1; tentatively, D is TRBD1 (6 bases). This CDR3 has 17 amino acids. The germline CDR1 and CDR2 sequences are MGHDK and SYGVNS. The germline V and J ends were trimmed by 6 bases and 0 bases, with 20 bases remaining between them.

In its sample, this clonotype was seen a few times. The rearrangement uses TRBV29-1 and TRBJ2-7; 7 positions match TRBD2. V was pared by 0 bases and J by 6 bases, with 8 bases of the junction left unmatched. The CDR3 is 14 amino acids. From germline, CDR1 is SQVTM and CDR2 ANQGSEA. The CDR3 DNA reads TGCAGCGTTGAAGAGGCTAGCGGCCCGGTCGAGCAGTACTTC. It codes for CSVEEASGPVEQYF.

V gene TRBV20-1 combines with J gene TRBJ1-1; 7 nucleotides line up with TRBD1. The CDR3 is 15 amino acids. Germline CDR1 is DFQATT and CDR2 is SNEGSKA (reference sequence). The J segment lost 1 base and the V segment lost 3 bases, leaving 8 bases of the junction unmatched. The CDR3 DNA reads TGCAGTGCTAGCGTTACAGGGGCCTCGAACACTGAAGCTTTCTTT. Protein sequence: CSASVTGASNTEAFF.

Worth noting for this clonotype: A much larger clone differs by one base, so this may be a read error. The chain carries TRBV2 and TRBJ1-4, with D unresolved. V was pared by 8 bases and J by 5 bases, with 12 bases between. In germline, CDR1 is SNHLY, CDR2 FYNNEI. The CDR3 has 13 amino acids. The DNA for the CDR3 is TGTGCCAGCGGGGATAGGTTAAATGAAAAACTGTTTTTT. Its translation: CASGDRLNEKLFF.

This chain connects TRBV7-7 to TRBJ2-3, with 10 bases matching TRBD2. The CDR3 covers 15 residues. V lost 5 bases and J lost 5; bases outside the gene matches: 7. Germline-derived CDR1 and CDR2 are SSHAT and FNYEAQ (reference sequence). For the CDR3, the DNA is TGTGCCAGCAGCCGCCTAGCGGGAGCGGAAGATACGCAGTATTTT. It encodes CASSRLAGAEDTQYF.

Only a few counts were recorded for this clonotype. The J gene is TRBJ1-2, the V gene TRBV20-1; 10 positions agree with TRBD1. The germline CDR1 and CDR2 sequences are DFQATT and SNEGSKA (reference sequence). The CDR3 sequence is 15 residues long. Trimming removed 2 bases from V and 1 base from J; junction bases left unmatched: 4. The CDR3 coding sequence is TGCAGTGCTAGACTGGGACAGGGGCATAACTATGGCTACACCTTC. This encodes CSARLGQGHNYGYTF.

The chain recombines TRBV15 with TRBJ1-1; D remains unclear. The CDR3 contains 14 residues. The V and J ends lost 0 bases and 3 bases respectively, with 8 bases between them. Germline CDR1 and CDR2: LNHNV and YYDKDF (reference sequence). The DNA of the CDR3 is TGTGCCACCAGCAGAGACGAGGGCTACACTGAAGCTTTCTTT. It encodes CATSRDEGYTEAFF.

The chain combines TRBV25-1 with TRBJ2-7; D call uncertain. This CDR3 region has 17 residues. Germline-derived CDR1 and CDR2 are MGHDK and SYGVNS. V lost 6 bases and J 0 bases, leaving 21 bases between the germline ends. DNA of the CDR3: TGTGCCAGCAGCTTCCGATTGCGGAACAAGAGCTCCTACGAGCAGTACTTC. Translating it yields CASSFRLRNKSSYEQYF.

The chain couples TRBV19 to TRBJ1-3; D remains ambiguous. Deletions cut 7 bases from V and 15 bases from J, with 16 bases between. The CDR3 is 11 residues long. From germline, CDR1 is LNHDA and CDR2 SQIVND (reference sequence). For the CDR3, the DNA is TGTGCCAGTACCCCTGGATCTCCCGCATATTTT. Encoded protein: CASTPGSPAYF.

There are a few counts of this clonotype. The chain uses TRBV11-1 and TRBJ2-7, with TRBD2 as a possible D gene (6 bases). Trimming removed 2 bases at V and 0 bases at J, with 8 bases between. This CDR3 region has 14 residues. Germline assignment: CDR1 SGHAT and CDR2 FQDESV (reference sequence). The CDR3 DNA reads as TGTGCCAGCAGCTTACCTAGCGTCTCCTACGAGCAGTACTTC. Translated: CASSLPSVSYEQYF.

J is TRBJ2-3 and V is TRBV7-9; D call uncertain. The germline V and J ends were trimmed by 3 bases and 2 bases, with 6 bases remaining between them. The CDR3 is made up of 13 amino acids. CDR1 and CDR2 (germline): SEHNR, FQNEAQ (reference sequence). DNA for the CDR3: TGTGCCAGCAGCTTTAGTAACACAGATACGCAGTATTTT. Translated: CASSFSNTDTQYF.

The chain has TRBV29-1 and TRBJ2-7; D remains unclear. Trimming shortened V by 3 bases and J by 9 bases, and 6 bases separated the two germline ends. The CDR3 sequence is 9 residues long. Germline V CDR1 and CDR2: SQVTM, ANQGSEA. The CDR3 DNA sequence: TGCAGCGTTGATGTTGGGCAGTACTTC. Its translation is CSVDVGQYF.

Concerning this clonotype itself: A much larger clone differs by one base, so this may be a read error. This chain connects TRBV7-2 to TRBJ1-5; D remains ambiguous. The CDR3 consists of 14 residues. The V end was cut by 1 base, the J end by 2 bases, with 6 bases between. Germline-derived CDR1 and CDR2 are SGHTA and FQGNSA. The CDR3 region is CASSLVRGNQPQHF. The DNA for the CDR3 is TGTGCCAGCAGCTTAGTGCGAGGCAATCAGCCCCAGCATTTT.

The J gene is TRBJ1-1, the V gene TRBV20-1; 9 bases map to TRBD1. With 2 bases clipped from V and 4 bases from J, the junction kept 8 bases outside the gene matches. The CDR3 spans 15 residues. CDR1 is DFQATT, CDR2 SNEGSKA, per germline (reference sequence). This chain's CDR3 is CSARPDRGESTEAFF. As DNA, the CDR3 is TGCAGTGCTAGACCGGACAGGGGTGAGAGCACTGAAGCTTTCTTT.

Only a few counts were recorded for this clonotype. One end of the junction is discordant with germline, which a read error may explain. V usage is TRBV9 and J usage is TRBJ1-1; weak D call: TRBD1 (5 bases). The CDR3 spans 11 residues. Germline CDR1 reads SGDLS; CDR2 reads YYNGEE. CDR3 loop: CASSGGMGPSF. DNA for the CDR3: TGTGCCAGCAGCGGGGGTATGGGGCCCTCATTT.